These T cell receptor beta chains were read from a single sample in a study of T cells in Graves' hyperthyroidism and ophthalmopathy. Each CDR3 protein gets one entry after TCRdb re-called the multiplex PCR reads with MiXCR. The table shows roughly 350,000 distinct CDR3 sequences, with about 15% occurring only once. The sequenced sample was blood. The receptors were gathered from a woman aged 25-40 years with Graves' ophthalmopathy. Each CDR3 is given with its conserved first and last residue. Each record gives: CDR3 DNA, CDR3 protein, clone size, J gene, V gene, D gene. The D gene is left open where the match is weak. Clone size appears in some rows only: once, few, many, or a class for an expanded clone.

TGTGCCAGCACAGTTTATAGGACAGGTCGACGGCCCAATCGGCCCCAGCATTTT	CASTVYRTGRRPNRPQHF	many	TRBJ1-5	TRBV28	TRBD1
TGCAGTGCTAAACCCTCCGGGGGTCCCTACTATGGCTACACCTTC	CSAKPSGGPYYGYTF	many	TRBJ1-2	TRBV20-1	-
TGTGCCAGCAGCTTAGGTCGGGGACGGATCTACGAGCAGTACTTC	CASSLGRGRIYEQYF	many	TRBJ2-7	TRBV11-2	-
TGTGCCATAGACAGCTACAATGAGCAGTTCTTC	CAIDSYNEQFF	many	TRBJ2-1	TRBV7-8	-
TGTGCCAGCAGTTCACCTATGGGGACAGGGATTTATGGCTACACCTTC	CASSSPMGTGIYGYTF	many	TRBJ1-2	TRBV28	TRBD1
TGTGCCAGCAGCCGTCGCATGGGACAGGGGAACACCGGGGAGCTGTTTTTT	CASSRRMGQGNTGELFF	once	TRBJ2-2	TRBV6-2/TRBV6-3	TRBD1
TGCAGTGCTTCCCAAGCGGCAGATACGCAGTATTTT	CSASQAADTQYF	many	TRBJ2-3	TRBV20-1	-
TGTGCCAGCAGCGAGGGTGATGGCACTGAAGCTTTCTTT	CASSEGDGTEAFF	many	TRBJ1-1	TRBV27	-
TGTGCCAGCAGCAAGATCATTGGTCAGCCCCAGCATTTT	CASSKIIGQPQHF	many	TRBJ1-5	TRBV7-9	-
TGCAGTGCCGAAAACGGCCCCGGGACAGGGCGAGAGCAGTACTTC	CSAENGPGTGREQYF	-	TRBJ2-7	TRBV20-1	TRBD1
TGTGCCAGCAGCCCGACACGTAGTCGGGGGACGTCCACTGAAGCTTTCTTT	CASSPTRSRGTSTEAFF	many	TRBJ1-1	TRBV4-2	-
TGTGCCAGCAGTCCCGGGACAGGGGCCAATCAGCCCCAGCATTTT	CASSPGTGANQPQHF	many	TRBJ1-5	TRBV12-3/TRBV12-4	TRBD1
TGTGCCACACTAGCGGGGACTTGGGAGACCCAGTACTTC	CATLAGTWETQYF	few	TRBJ2-5	TRBV7-8	TRBD2
TGTGCCAGCAGCCCCTCATTGGGCGACGGGGAGCTGTTTTTT	CASSPSLGDGELFF	many	TRBJ2-2	TRBV7-2	-
TGTGCCACCAGCAAGGGGGGCCCACTTAACAATCAGCCCCAGCATTTT	CATSKGGPLNNQPQHF	many	TRBJ1-5	TRBV15	-
TGTGCCAGCAGTGGCCCCGGAAGGTACTATGGCTACACCTTC	CASSGPGRYYGYTF	many	TRBJ1-2	TRBV12-3/TRBV12-4	-
TGTGCCAGCAGACTCGGGACAGATGGGGGCTACACCTTC	CASRLGTDGGYTF	-	TRBJ1-2	TRBV6-1	TRBD1
TGTGCCAGCAGTGAAACAGGGTCCTCCTACGAGCAGTACTTC	CASSETGSSYEQYF	many	TRBJ2-7	TRBV2	-
TGTGCCAGTACCCCCAGGGAGGTCTCCACTGAAGCTCTCTTT	CASTPREVSTEALF	-	TRBJ1-1	TRBV19	-
TGCAGCGTTGAAGATAACTACGAGCAGTACTTC	CSVEDNYEQYF	few	TRBJ2-7	TRBV29-1	-
TGTGCCAGCAGCGAAAGACTAGCGGGGGGTTCCTACAATGAGCAGTTCTTC	CASSERLAGGSYNEQFF	few	TRBJ2-1	TRBV9	TRBD2
TGTGCCAGCAGTTTAAACAGGGTTAGTCAGCCCCAGCATTTT	CASSLNRVSQPQHF	many	TRBJ1-5	TRBV12-3/TRBV12-4	-
TGTGCCAGCAGTTTTCTCAACTCGGGACAGGGCCAGAACACTGAAGCTTTCTTT	CASSFLNSGQGQNTEAFF	-	TRBJ1-1	TRBV7-2	TRBD1
TGTGCCAGTCAAGGGGCCAACTCCTACGAGCAGTACTTC	CASQGANSYEQYF	many	TRBJ2-7	TRBV6-1	-
TGCAGTGGGAGCGGGGGGCCTTCCTACGAGCAGTACTTC	CSGSGGPSYEQYF	many	TRBJ2-7	TRBV20-1	TRBD2
TGCAGCGTTGGAAGGATGGGGGGCACTGAAGCTTTCTTT	CSVGRMGGTEAFF	-	TRBJ1-1	TRBV29-1	-
TGTGCCAGCAGTTGGTTGCCGAGGGGGCGAAGCTCCTACGAGCAGTACTTC	CASSWLPRGRSSYEQYF	few	TRBJ2-7	TRBV27	TRBD1
TGTGCCATCAGCCACGCCCCAATGAGCGGGGGGCTCTCCTACGAGCAGTACTTC	CAISHAPMSGGLSYEQYF	many	TRBJ2-7	TRBV10-3	TRBD2
TGTGCCAGTAGTGGCGATGAGGGCTTTGAAAAACTGTTTTTT	CASSGDEGFEKLFF	-	TRBJ1-4	TRBV19	-
TGTGCCAGTGCGCCCCGGGACGGTGGTAACTATGGCTACACCTTC	CASAPRDGGNYGYTF	many	TRBJ1-2	TRBV19	-
TGTGCTAGCAGCCAGACGGGGGGGCGCGAGCAGTACTTC	CASSQTGGREQYF	-	TRBJ2-7	TRBV7-7	TRBD2
TGTGCCAGCGCGTCCAGACCCTACAATGAGCAGTTCTTC	CASASRPYNEQFF	-	TRBJ2-1	TRBV11-2	-
TGTGCCAGCAGCCCCGGCCGGGGTCAGCCCCAGCATTTT	CASSPGRGQPQHF	many	TRBJ1-5	TRBV2	-
TGTGCCAGCACCACCCCTGACCGTGAGAACACTGAAGCTTTCTTT	CASTTPDRENTEAFF	many	TRBJ1-1	TRBV4-2	-
TGTGCCAGCAGCCAGAGTCACAGGGGACCTTACGAGCAGTACTTC	CASSQSHRGPYEQYF	many	TRBJ2-7	TRBV7-3	TRBD1
TGTGCCAGTAGTCGTCAGGGGGAGAATGAGCAGTTCTTC	CASSRQGENEQFF	-	TRBJ2-1	TRBV19	TRBD1
TGTGCCAGCAGCGAATCACCGGGACTAGCGGGGAGCAACGAGCAGTACTTC	CASSESPGLAGSNEQYF	-	TRBJ2-7	TRBV7-3	TRBD2
TGCAGTGCTAGAGAAACGACAGTGTTTAATTCACCCCTCCACTTT	CSARETTVFNSPLHF	many	TRBJ1-6	TRBV20-1	-
TGTGCCAGCAGTGAAGGGGGACCGGAGAACACTGAAGCTTTCTTT	CASSEGGPENTEAFF	-	TRBJ1-1	TRBV6-1	-
TGTGCCAGCAGCCCGCGGGACCGCACAGATACGCAGTATTTT	CASSPRDRTDTQYF	many	TRBJ2-3	TRBV7-3	-
TGTGCCAGCAGTTTGGTCAGGGCAACTAATGAAAAACTGTTTTTT	CASSLVRATNEKLFF	-	TRBJ1-4	TRBV28	-
TGCAGTGCTGGGAATCGAACCCTGCCAGATACCAATGAGCAGTTCTTC	CSAGNRTLPDTNEQFF	many	TRBJ2-1	TRBV20-1	-
TGTGCCAGCAGTCCCGGGACAGGCTATAATTCACCCCTCCACTTT	CASSPGTGYNSPLHF	many	TRBJ1-6	TRBV28	TRBD1
TGTGCCAGTCGGACAGGGGTAAATGAAAAACTGTTTTTT	CASRTGVNEKLFF	-	TRBJ1-4	TRBV6-1	TRBD1
TGTGCCAGCAGCGTGGGAACTGGAGGGCTCACAGATACGCAGTATTTT	CASSVGTGGLTDTQYF	many	TRBJ2-3	TRBV7-6	-
TGTGCCAGCAGCCAAAACTCCGAGAACACTGAAGCTTTCTTT	CASSQNSENTEAFF	many	TRBJ1-1	TRBV3-1	-
TGTGCCAGCAGTTTTCGGGGAATGGGCAATCAGCCCCAGCATTTT	CASSFRGMGNQPQHF	-	TRBJ1-5	TRBV12-3/TRBV12-4	-
TGCAGTGCTAGTGGCCTAGCGGGGCTCACAGATACGCAGTATTTT	CSASGLAGLTDTQYF	-	TRBJ2-3	TRBV20-1	TRBD2
TGTGCCAGTAGTATTCCCGGACAGGGGCATGGCTACACCTTC	CASSIPGQGHGYTF	few	TRBJ1-2	TRBV19	TRBD1
TGTGCCAGCAGCTCAGCTCCAGCGAGGGAGCAGTACTTC	CASSSAPAREQYF	few	TRBJ2-7	TRBV7-6	-